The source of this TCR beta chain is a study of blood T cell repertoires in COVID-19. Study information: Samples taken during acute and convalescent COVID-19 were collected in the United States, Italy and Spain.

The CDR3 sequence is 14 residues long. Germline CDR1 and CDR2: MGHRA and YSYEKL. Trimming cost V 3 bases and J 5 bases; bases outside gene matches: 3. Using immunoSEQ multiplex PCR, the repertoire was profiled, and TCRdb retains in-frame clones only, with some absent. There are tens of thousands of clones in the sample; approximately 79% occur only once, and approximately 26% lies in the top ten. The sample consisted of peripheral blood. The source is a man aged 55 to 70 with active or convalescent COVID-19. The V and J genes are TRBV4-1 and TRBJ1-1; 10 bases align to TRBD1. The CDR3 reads CASSQGQGRTEAFF. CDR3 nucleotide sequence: TGCGCCAGCAGCCAGGGACAGGGGAGGACTGAAGCTTTCTTT.